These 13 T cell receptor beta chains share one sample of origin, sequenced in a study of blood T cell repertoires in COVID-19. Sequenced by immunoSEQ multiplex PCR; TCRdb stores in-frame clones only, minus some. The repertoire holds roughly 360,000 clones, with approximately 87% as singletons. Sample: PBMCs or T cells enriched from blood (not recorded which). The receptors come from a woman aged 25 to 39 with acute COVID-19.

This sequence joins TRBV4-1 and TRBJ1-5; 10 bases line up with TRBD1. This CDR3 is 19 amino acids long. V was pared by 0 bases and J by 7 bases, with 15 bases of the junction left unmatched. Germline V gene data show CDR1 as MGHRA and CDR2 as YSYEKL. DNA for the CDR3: TGCGCCAGCAGCCAAGATAGCCCCCTCGGGACAGGGGTAATGCAGCCCCAGCATTTT. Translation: CASSQDSPLGTGVMQPQHF.

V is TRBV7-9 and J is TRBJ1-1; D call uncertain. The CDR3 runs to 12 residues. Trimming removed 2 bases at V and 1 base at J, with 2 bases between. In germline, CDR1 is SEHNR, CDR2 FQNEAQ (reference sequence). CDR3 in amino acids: CASSLQNTEAFF. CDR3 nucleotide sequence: TGTGCCAGCAGCTTACAGAACACTGAAGCTTTCTTT.

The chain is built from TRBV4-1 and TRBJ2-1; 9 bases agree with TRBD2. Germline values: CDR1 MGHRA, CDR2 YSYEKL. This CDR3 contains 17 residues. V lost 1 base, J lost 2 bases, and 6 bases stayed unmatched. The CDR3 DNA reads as TGCGCCAGCAGCCAAGGGTCCAGCGGGGGGACCTACAATGAGCAGTTCTTC. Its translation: CASSQGSSGGTYNEQFF.

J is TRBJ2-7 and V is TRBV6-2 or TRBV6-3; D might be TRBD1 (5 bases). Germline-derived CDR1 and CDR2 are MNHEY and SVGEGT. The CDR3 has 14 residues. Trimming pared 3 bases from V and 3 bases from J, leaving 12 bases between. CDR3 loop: CASSYGREIYEQYF. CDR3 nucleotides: TGTGCCAGCAGTTATGGCAGGGAAATCTACGAGCAGTACTTC.

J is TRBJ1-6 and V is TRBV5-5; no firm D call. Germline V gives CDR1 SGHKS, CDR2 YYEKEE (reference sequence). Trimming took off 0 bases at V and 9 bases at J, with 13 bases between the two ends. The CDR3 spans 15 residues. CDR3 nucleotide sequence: TGTGCCAGCAGCTTGGAATGGTCAGGTGTTTCACCCCTCCACTTT. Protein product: CASSLEWSGVSPLHF.

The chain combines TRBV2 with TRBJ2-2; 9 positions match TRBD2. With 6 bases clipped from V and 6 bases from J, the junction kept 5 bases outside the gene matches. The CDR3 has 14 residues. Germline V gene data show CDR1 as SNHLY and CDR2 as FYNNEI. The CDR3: CASRRGGAAGELFF. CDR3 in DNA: TGTGCCAGCAGACGCGGGGGGGCCGCCGGGGAGCTGTTTTTT.

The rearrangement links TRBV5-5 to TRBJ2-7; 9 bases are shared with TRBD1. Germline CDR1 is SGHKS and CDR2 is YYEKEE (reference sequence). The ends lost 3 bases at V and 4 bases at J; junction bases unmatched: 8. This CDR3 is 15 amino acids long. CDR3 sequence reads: CASSYRWDRAYEQYF. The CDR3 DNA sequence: TGTGCCAGCAGCTATAGATGGGACAGGGCTTACGAGCAGTACTTC.

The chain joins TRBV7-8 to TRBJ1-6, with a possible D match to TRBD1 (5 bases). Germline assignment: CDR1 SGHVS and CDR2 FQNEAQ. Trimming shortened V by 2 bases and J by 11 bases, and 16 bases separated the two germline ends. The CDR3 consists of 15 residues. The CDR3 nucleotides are TGTGCCAGCAGCTTATCAGGGAGGGGCGCCCCACCCCTCCACTTT. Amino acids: CASSLSGRGAPPLHF.

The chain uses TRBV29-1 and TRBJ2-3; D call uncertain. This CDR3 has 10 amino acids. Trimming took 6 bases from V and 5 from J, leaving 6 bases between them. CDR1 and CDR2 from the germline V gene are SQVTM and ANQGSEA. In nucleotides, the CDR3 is TGCAGCGTGGCTTTAGATACGCAGTATTTT. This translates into CSVALDTQYF.

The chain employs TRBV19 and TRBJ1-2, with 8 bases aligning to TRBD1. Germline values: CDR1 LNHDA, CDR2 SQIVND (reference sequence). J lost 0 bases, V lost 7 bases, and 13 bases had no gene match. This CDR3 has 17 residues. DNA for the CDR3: TGTGCCAGTACGGGGGCACGGACAGGGACCCCTAACTATGGCTACACCTTC. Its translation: CASTGARTGTPNYGYTF.

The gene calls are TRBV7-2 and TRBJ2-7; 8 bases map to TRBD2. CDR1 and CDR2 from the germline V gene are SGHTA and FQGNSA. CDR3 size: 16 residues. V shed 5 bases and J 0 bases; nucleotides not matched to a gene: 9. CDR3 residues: CASSESSGESSYEQYF. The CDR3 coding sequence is TGTGCCAGCAGCGAAAGTAGCGGGGAAAGCTCCTACGAGCAGTACTTC.

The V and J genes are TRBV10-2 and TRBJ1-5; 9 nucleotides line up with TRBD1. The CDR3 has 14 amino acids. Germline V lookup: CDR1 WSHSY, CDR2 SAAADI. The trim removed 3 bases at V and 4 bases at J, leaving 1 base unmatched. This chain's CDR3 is CASSDGTGNQPQHF. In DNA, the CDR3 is TGCGCCAGCAGTGACGGGACAGGGAATCAGCCCCAGCATTTT.

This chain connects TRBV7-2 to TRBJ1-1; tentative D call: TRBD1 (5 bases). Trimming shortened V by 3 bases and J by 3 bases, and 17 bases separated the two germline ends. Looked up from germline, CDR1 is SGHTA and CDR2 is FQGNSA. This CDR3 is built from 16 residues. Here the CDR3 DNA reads TGTGCCAGCAGCTTCAACGGCAGGGTCGCGTACACTGAAGCTTTCTTT. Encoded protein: CASSFNGRVAYTEAFF.